The text below deals with one TCR beta chain. This clonotype was recorded many times. Which antigen it targets is not known. Nothing much larger sits one base from this clone, and base qualities are not available. The sequencing machine was an Illumina NovaSeq 6000. cDNA libraries for TCRalpha and TCRbeta were prepared by 5'RACE using constant-segment primers, with sample barcodes and unique molecular identifiers added. RNA was extracted from every sample with Trizol reagent. The libraries were amplified in two PCR steps, and the second step added a second sample barcode and Illumina TruSeq adapters. Libraries were sequenced on an Illumina NovaSeq with 2 x 150 bp paired-end reads. Turning to the authors' computational methods: With migec v1.2.7, reads were demultiplexed and then collapsed into UMI-guided consensus sequences. Using mixcr v2.1.11, UMI consensuses were aligned to TRA and TRB V and J templates and then assembled into clonotypes. Clonotypes were classified as expanded or contracted when called significant by both edgeR and NoisET, with noise models trained on biological replicates. For edgeR calls, the cutoffs were a false discovery rate-adjusted p below 0.01 and a log2 fold-change threshold of 1. PCA with hierarchical clustering of max-normalized trajectories of the 1000 most abundant clonotypes was used as exploratory dynamics analysis. Separately sequenced CD4+ and CD8+ repertoires were used to assign the CD4 or CD8 phenotype of responding clones. The raw public data were reprocessed by TCRdb itself: fastp quality trimming at Q25, MiXCR clonotype calling, in-frame beta chains only. Every distinct CDR3 protein forms one entry, paired with its most common genes and DNA. The V and J calls shown here were made by TCRdb, not taken from the authors' results. The sample includes 300,000 to 400,000 distinct CDR3 sequences, with around 15% observed a single time. 20% to 25% of the sample goes to the ten largest clones.

This entry belongs to a study of T-cell memory formation after mild COVID-19 (dated by TCRdb to the early 2020s). Background for the entire study: Most TCR sequence clusters were specific to one of the two donors. In a couple of donors, T-cell clones that expanded and contracted after mild COVID-19 were tracked by sequencing TCRalpha and TCRbeta repertoires over time. The cohort was made up of two young adult volunteers, one female and one male, who were previously healthy. What the work shows at the level of the full study, not this receptor alone: SARS-CoV-2 specificity of the second-wave clones peaking on day 37 was not confirmed. Only a couple of mild cases were covered in the study, and larger cohorts including severe cases with pre-infection samples were considered necessary. Some responding clones were detected in pre-infection memory, which suggested that pre-existing cross-reactive memory T cells had joined the SARS-CoV-2 response. Clones that contracted from day 15 to 85 showed balanced CD4/CD8 phenotypes, whereas a second wave of clones that expanded from day 15 to 37 leaned towards CD4+. Contracting CD4+ clones were found mainly in CM and EM memory subsets, while CD8+ clones were enriched in EMRA.

PBMCs were isolated by Ficoll-Paque density gradient centrifugation. The germline V gene gives CDR1 as MGHRA and CDR2 as YSYEKL. Including the terminal cysteine and phenylalanine, the CDR3 comprises 16 residues. Only the CDR3 DNA stays, 48 bases, in frame from base 1. V lost 1 base and J lost 5 bases; the stretch between them is 17 bases long. This TCR was recovered from a man in his late teens or twenties who had mild COVID-19 (a few samples of this study predate the infection). The sample titles of this study are shuffled in the database, so cell type and time point are left out; the donor was told from shared clones. The sequence joins TRBV4-1 to TRBJ2-5; the D segment could be TRBD1, given 5 matching bases. Material: PBMCs or a T cell subset sorted from them (not recorded which). The CDR3 protein sequence reads: CASSQGSRAFSETQYF. At the DNA level, the sequence is TGCGCCAGCAGCCAAGGCTCCAGGGCGTTTAGTGAGACCCAGTACTTC.